Following are 13 T cell receptor beta chains from one sample sequenced in a study of CD8 T cells in ankylosing spondylitis. Study-wide results and caveats: Blood from ankylosing spondylitis patients appeared to carry a characteristic eight-variant TCR beta motif.

Antigens for these TCRs are unknown. TCRdb redid the calling of the 5' RACE reads with MiXCR, one entry per CDR3 protein. The sample has fewer than 550,000 distinct CDR3 sequences, approximately 5.3% seen once. Sequencing was performed on blood, either unsorted or a sorted T cell fraction (not recorded which). The receptor set was obtained from a male donor with ankylosing spondylitis.

The table lists this clonotype with many counts. This chain uses TRBV18 with TRBJ1-2; maybe TRBD1 (5 bases). The CDR3 is 15 residues long. Trimming took off 5 bases at V and 3 bases at J, with 16 bases between the two ends. CDR1 and CDR2 from the germline V gene are KGHSH and LQKENI. This chain's CDR3 is CASSLSPTADYGYTF. The CDR3 nucleotides are TGTGCCAGCTCATTGTCCCCGACAGCGGACTATGGCTACACCTTC.

This clonotype came up many times. This chain connects TRBV7-3 to TRBJ2-3, with 11 bases aligning to TRBD2. This CDR3 is built from 15 residues. Trimming took 4 bases from V and 6 from J; bases not matched to a gene: 6. CDR1 is SGHTA, CDR2 FQGTGA, per germline. CDR3 sequence: CASSSSGGLSDTQYF. Written as DNA, the CDR3 is TGTGCCAGCAGCTCTAGCGGGGGGCTTTCGGATACGCAGTATTTT.

This clonotype has just a few counts. The chain links TRBV12-3 or TRBV12-4 to TRBJ2-7; 10 nucleotides align to TRBD2. V dropped 5 bases and J dropped 6; count of bases not matched to a gene: 13. This CDR3 spans 16 amino acids. CDR3 DNA: TGTGCCAGCAGTCGGACTAGCGGACGGGTGGGCGGCGAGCAGTACTTC. Translation gives CASSRTSGRVGGEQYF.

This clonotype was picked up many times. The chain couples TRBV28 to TRBJ1-3, with no clear D. Looked up from germline, CDR1 is MDHEN and CDR2 is SYDVKM. CDR3 length equals 14 residues. V lost 6 bases to trimming and J lost 4 bases, with 13 bases between them. This CDR3 is CASSSPNDGNTIYF. As DNA, the CDR3 is TGTGCCAGCAGCTCCCCCAATGACGGAAACACCATATATTTT.

This clonotype was seen repeatedly, ten times or more. The V gene is TRBV28, the J gene TRBJ2-7; 7 bases are a match to TRBD2. In germline, CDR1 is MDHEN, CDR2 SYDVKM. The CDR3 loop spans 14 amino acids. With V trimmed by 6 bases and J by 3 bases, 8 bases remained unmatched. CDR3 protein: CASSPAGRSYEQYF. In DNA form, the CDR3 reads TGTGCCAGCAGCCCAGCGGGAAGAAGCTACGAGCAGTACTTC.

This clonotype came up many times. This rearrangement joins TRBV6-1 to TRBJ2-1; 10 nucleotides match TRBD2. The V gene's germline CDR1 is MNHNS and CDR2 SASEGT. The ends lost 6 bases at V and 11 bases at J; junction bases unmatched: 16. The CDR3 contains 16 residues. As DNA, the CDR3 is TGTGCCAGCAGCCGAGGGAGGCTAGCGGGAGAAAGTAAGCAGTTCTTC. This sequence encodes CASSRGRLAGESKQFF.

As concerns this clonotype: This may arise from a read error, as a much more abundant clone is one base away. The V and J genes are TRBV11-1 and TRBJ2-3; D possibly matches TRBD1 or TRBD2 (5 bases each). The length of the CDR3 is 14 residues. Germline values: CDR1 SGHAT, CDR2 FQDESV (reference sequence). Trimming pared 5 bases from V and 2 bases from J, leaving 11 bases between. CDR3 nucleotide sequence: TGTGCCAGCAGCGTCCGGGACCTCACAGATACGCAGTATTTT. Translated: CASSVRDLTDTQYF.

The table lists this clonotype with many counts. The rearrangement links TRBV30 to TRBJ1-2; D is uncertain. CDR3 length: 11 amino acids. V was cut by 5 bases and J by 6 bases, with 10 bases left in between. From germline, CDR1 is GTSNPN and CDR2 SVGIG (reference sequence). CDR3 sequence: CAWGLFNGYTF. The CDR3 DNA reads TGTGCCTGGGGCCTTTTTAATGGCTACACCTTC. Variable domain in full (rest from reference TRBV30 and TRBJ1-2): SQTIHQWPATLVQPVGSPLSLECTVEGTSNPNLYWYRQAAGRGLQLLFYSVGIGQISSEVPQNLSASRPQDRQFILSSKKLLLSDSGFYLCAWGLFNGYTFGSGTRLTVV.

This clonotype was detected many times. The chain joins TRBV27 to TRBJ2-7, with no clear D. The CDR3 loop spans 13 amino acids. Germline V lookup: CDR1 MNHEY, CDR2 SMNVEV (reference sequence). V was trimmed by 6 bases and J by 2 bases, leaving 11 bases between them. CDR3 in amino acids: CASSSLSPYEQYF. The CDR3, as DNA: TGTGCCAGCAGCTCTCTGTCTCCCTACGAGCAGTACTTC.

This clonotype was counted at least ten times. V usage is TRBV4-2 and J usage is TRBJ2-5; perhaps TRBD1 as D (5 bases). V lost 0 bases and J lost 4, with 12 bases in between. The CDR3 consists of 15 residues. In germline, CDR1 is LGHNA, CDR2 YNFKEQ. Written as DNA, the CDR3 is TGTGCCAGCAGCCAAGAGAACCAGGGAAGAGAGACCCAGTACTTC. It codes for CASSQENQGRETQYF.

This clonotype was seen at least ten times. The chain carries TRBV20-1 and TRBJ1-5; TRBD1 agrees at 7 bases. CDR3 length: 15 residues. Germline loops: CDR1 DFQATT, CDR2 SNEGSKA (reference sequence). V trimming: 4 bases; J trimming: 3 bases; junction bases outside the gene matches: 9. This CDR3 is CSAIVPGQPNQPQHF. Here the CDR3 DNA reads TGCAGTGCTATCGTCCCGGGACAGCCCAATCAGCCCCAGCATTTT.

This clonotype was observed many times. J is TRBJ2-3 and V is TRBV6-1; D may match TRBD1 or TRBD2 (6 bases each). Germline V gene data show CDR1 as MNHNS and CDR2 as SASEGT. The V end lost 2 bases, the J end lost 7 bases, and 10 bases lay between the germline ends. The CDR3 spans 13 residues. CDR3 coding DNA: TGTGCCAGCAGTGAACAGGGGAGGAATACGCAGTATTTT. Translated, it gives CASSEQGRNTQYF.

This clonotype appeared a few times. The chain carries TRBV20-1 and TRBJ1-1; D unresolved. CDR1 DFQATT and CDR2 SNEGSKA come from the germline V gene (reference sequence). This CDR3 is 12 amino acids long. As DNA, the CDR3 is TGCATGCCCTGGACTGGCAACACTGAAGCTTTCTTT. It is translated as CMPWTGNTEAFF.